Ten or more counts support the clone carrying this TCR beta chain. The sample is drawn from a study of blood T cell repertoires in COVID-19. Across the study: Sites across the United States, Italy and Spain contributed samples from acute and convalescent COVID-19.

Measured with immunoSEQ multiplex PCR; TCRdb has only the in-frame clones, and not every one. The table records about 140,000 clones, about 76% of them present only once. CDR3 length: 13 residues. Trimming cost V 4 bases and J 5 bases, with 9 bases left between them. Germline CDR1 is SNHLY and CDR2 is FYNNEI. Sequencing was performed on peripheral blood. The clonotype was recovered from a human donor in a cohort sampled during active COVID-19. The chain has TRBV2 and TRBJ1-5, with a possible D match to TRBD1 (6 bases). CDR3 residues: CASSVWGHQPQHF. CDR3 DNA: TGTGCCAGCAGTGTGTGGGGGCATCAGCCCCAGCATTTT.